Listed below are T cell receptor beta chains from one sample, sequenced in a study of regulatory T cells in long-lasting Graves disease. MiXCR, applied by TCRdb to the multiplex PCR reads, yields one record per CDR3 protein. The top ten hold 40% to 50% of the sample, which has 500,000 to 700,000 distinct CDR3 sequences, roughly 30% seen once. Source: peripheral blood mononuclear cells (PBMCs), taken when the disease was refractory, from a patient treated with antithyroid drugs. The receptors were sampled from a female donor with Graves disease. CDR3s include the opening cysteine and the closing phenylalanine or tryptophan. Fields, in order: J gene, V gene, CDR3 length, CDR3 protein.

>TRBJ2-5|TRBV20-1|12
CSGSGTQETQYF
>TRBJ2-5|TRBV6-1|14
CASSEGVSRETQYF
>TRBJ2-7|TRBV3-1|13
CASSQDPDYEQYF
>TRBJ1-2|TRBV19|13
CASSRQRGYGYTF
>TRBJ1-2|TRBV7-2|15
CASSLDPGQGYGYTF
>TRBJ2-5|TRBV5-1|16
CASSPGTSGSGETQYF
>TRBJ2-2|TRBV5-1|13
CASDPGLTGELFF
>TRBJ2-5|TRBV12-3/TRBV12-4|13
CASSTTGRETQYF
>TRBJ1-6|TRBV7-2|14
CASSSFKEEFTLHF
>TRBJ1-1|TRBV30|15
CASYRSGGKGTEAFF
>TRBJ2-5|TRBV20-1|17
CSARDAEGGPKQETQYF
>TRBJ1-1|TRBV29-1|12
CSARNGNTEAFF
>TRBJ1-2|TRBV11-2|13
CASSLGTLYGDTF
>TRBJ2-7|TRBV9|16
CASSVGAGTYSYEQYF
>TRBJ2-7|TRBV6-1|14
CASLAPLGGNEQYF
>TRBJ1-4|TRBV28|16
CASRPTTFTTNEKLFF
>TRBJ1-1|TRBV6-9|15
CASSSQGKGSTEAFF
>TRBJ2-7|TRBV6-1|15
CASSRTSHFDYEQYF
>TRBJ2-1|TRBV7-6|15
CASSPRTATYNEQFF
>TRBJ1-2|TRBV28|13
CASSPRTDRGYTF
>TRBJ1-2|TRBV4-1|16
CASSQGQGAPNYGYTF
>TRBJ1-4|TRBV5-1|15
CASSSRTGENEKLFF
>TRBJ2-7|TRBV20-1|11
CSVRGEHQQYF
>TRBJ1-1|TRBV11-2|14
CASSVGPLNTEAFF
>TRBJ2-5|TRBV29-1|13
CSVEIGTQETQYF
>TRBJ2-2|TRBV7-2|15
CASRSTRGNTGELFF
>TRBJ1-1|TRBV5-1|16
CASSLGETGLNTEAFF
>TRBJ1-2|TRBV20-1|13
CSARGQSLYGYTF
>TRBJ1-6|TRBV27|15
CASAPGLLRNSPLHF
>TRBJ1-1|TRBV10-3|13
CAISELDAAGAFF
>TRBJ2-7|TRBV9|15
CASSPRLEVTYEQYF
>TRBJ1-1|TRBV19|13
CASSLFVNTEAFF
>TRBJ2-1|TRBV20-1|13
CSAPPTQYNEQFF
>TRBJ1-4|TRBV6-9|16
CASGYSGPATNEKLFF
>TRBJ1-4|TRBV28|12
CASHSTNEKLFF
>TRBJ2-5|TRBV7-3|15
CASSTGPTAWETQYF
>TRBJ1-2|TRBV30|12
CAWSQETYGYTF
>TRBJ2-5|TRBV2|15
CASSLVPQGAETQYF
>TRBJ2-3|TRBV5-6|12
CASSLRTGTQYF
>TRBJ1-1|TRBV30|12
CAWSQGATEAFF
>TRBJ2-1|TRBV20-1|14
CSASGAEHYNEQFF
>TRBJ1-6|TRBV6-1|15
CASSEGGRVNSPLHF
>TRBJ1-1|TRBV12-3/TRBV12-4|15
CASISQGALGTEAFF
>TRBJ1-1|TRBV20-1|16
CSARGGDAGLNTEAFF
>TRBJ2-5|TRBV20-1|16
CSARDFDRGRGETQYF
>TRBJ1-2|TRBV27|12
CASRDRATGYTF
>TRBJ2-7|TRBV25-1|14
CASSPQAGGREQYF
>TRBJ1-5|TRBV5-1|16
CASSLGTGVNNQPQHF
>TRBJ1-1|TRBV9|15
CASSVGGARHTEAFF
>TRBJ1-2|TRBV6-2/TRBV6-3|14
CASTLPGASSGYTF
>TRBJ1-2|TRBV20-1|14
CSASAGIPDYGYTF
>TRBJ1-2|TRBV20-1|13
CSADRRNNYGYTF
>TRBJ2-7|TRBV15|17
CATLTTMGTPGSYEQYF
>TRBJ1-6|TRBV9|13
CASSGDSASPLHF